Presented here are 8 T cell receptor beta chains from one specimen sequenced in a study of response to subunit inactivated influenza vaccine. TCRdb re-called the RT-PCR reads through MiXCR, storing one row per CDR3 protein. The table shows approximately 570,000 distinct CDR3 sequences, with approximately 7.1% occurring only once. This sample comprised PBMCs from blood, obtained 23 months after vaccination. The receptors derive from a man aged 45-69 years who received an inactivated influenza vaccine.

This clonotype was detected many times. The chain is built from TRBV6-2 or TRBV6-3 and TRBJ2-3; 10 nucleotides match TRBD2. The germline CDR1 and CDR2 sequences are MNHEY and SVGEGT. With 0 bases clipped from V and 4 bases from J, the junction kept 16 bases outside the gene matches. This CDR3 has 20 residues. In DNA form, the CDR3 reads TGTGCCAGCAGTTACTCCGATCGGCTAGCGGGAGTGAGGAGGGCAGATACGCAGTATTTT. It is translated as CASSYSDRLAGVRRADTQYF.

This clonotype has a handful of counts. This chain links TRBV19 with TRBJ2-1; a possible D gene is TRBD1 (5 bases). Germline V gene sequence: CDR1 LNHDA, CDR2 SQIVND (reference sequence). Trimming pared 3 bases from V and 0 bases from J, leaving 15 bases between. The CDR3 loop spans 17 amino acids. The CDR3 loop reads CASSIDRGLRSYNEQFF. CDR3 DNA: TGTGCCAGTAGTATTGATAGGGGCCTCCGCTCCTACAATGAGCAGTTCTTC. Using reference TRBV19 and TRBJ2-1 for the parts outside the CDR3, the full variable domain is DGGITQSPKYLFRKEGQNVTLSCEQNLNHDAMYWYRQDPGQGLRLIYYSQIVNDFQKGDIAEGYSVSREKKESFPLTVTSAQKNPTAFYLCASSIDRGLRSYNEQFFGPGTRLTVL.

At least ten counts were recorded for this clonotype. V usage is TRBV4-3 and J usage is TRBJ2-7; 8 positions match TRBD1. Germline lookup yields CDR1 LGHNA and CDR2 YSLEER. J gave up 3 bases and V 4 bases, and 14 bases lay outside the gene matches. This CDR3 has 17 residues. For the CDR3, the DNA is TGCGCCAGCAGCCTCTGGGGCAACCGACAGGGGAACTACGAGCAGTACTTC. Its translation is CASSLWGNRQGNYEQYF.

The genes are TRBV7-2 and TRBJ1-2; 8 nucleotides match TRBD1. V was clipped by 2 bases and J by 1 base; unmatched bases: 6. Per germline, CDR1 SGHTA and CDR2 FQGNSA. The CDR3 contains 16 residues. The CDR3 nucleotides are TGTGCCAGCAGCTTACCCCAGGGGGCGTTTAACTATGGCTACACCTTC. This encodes CASSLPQGAFNYGYTF.

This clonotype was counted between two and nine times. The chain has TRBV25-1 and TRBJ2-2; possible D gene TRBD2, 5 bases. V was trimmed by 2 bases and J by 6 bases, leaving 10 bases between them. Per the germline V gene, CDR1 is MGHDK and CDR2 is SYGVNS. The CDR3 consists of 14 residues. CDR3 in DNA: TGTGCCAGCAGTGAAGCTGGGAGCGCCGGGGAGCTGTTTTTT. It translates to CASSEAGSAGELFF.

The CDR3 DNA is TGTGCCAGCAGCTCAACGGGACTAGCTTCTCGTGATTACGAGCAGTACTTC. This codes for CASSSTGLASRDYEQYF. The chain has TRBV7-2 and TRBJ2-7; TRBD2 agrees at 9 bases. CDR3 length: 17 amino acids. CDR1 is SGHTA and CDR2 is FQGNSA in the germline V gene. The V and J ends lost 4 bases and 4 bases, in that order; junction bases with no gene match: 14.

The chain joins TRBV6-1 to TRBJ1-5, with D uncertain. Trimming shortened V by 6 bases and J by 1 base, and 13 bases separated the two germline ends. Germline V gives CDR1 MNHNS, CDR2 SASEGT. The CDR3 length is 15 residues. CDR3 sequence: CASRFDRMSNQPQHF. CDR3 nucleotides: TGTGCCAGCAGGTTTGACCGGATGAGCAATCAGCCCCAGCATTTT.

The CDR3 DNA reads as TGTGCCAGCAGCGACGGACTAGCGGTCTACAATGAGCAGTTCTTC. This sequence encodes CASSDGLAVYNEQFF. This rearrangement joins TRBV9 to TRBJ2-1; TRBD2 matches 10 bases. The CDR3 consists of 15 residues. CDR1 and CDR2 (germline): SGDLS, YYNGEE. V lost 3 bases to trimming and J lost 3 bases; unmatched junction nucleotides: 3.